This T cell receptor beta chain comes out of a study of neurological immune-mediated disorders. Points from the study as a whole: While HTLV-1-associated myelopathy showed the greatest TCR clonal expansion, multiple sclerosis showed the least, falling below healthy controls.

A single record per CDR3 protein comes from TCRdb applying MiXCR to the 5' RACE reads. Of fewer than 55,000 distinct CDR3 sequences listed, about 6.3% are singletons. Note on this clonotype: Its antigen is unidentified.

Libraries from sorted cells each used about 1 million CD4+ or CD8+ T cells. In germline, CDR1 is SNHLY, CDR2 FYNNEI. The CDR3 length is 13 residues. The ends were cut back, 4 bases at V and 7 bases at J, with 11 bases in the middle. The sequence came from a woman in her thirties or forties in good health. Sequenced: CD4+ T cells from blood. The chain couples TRBV2 to TRBJ2-1; D not certain. DNA for the CDR3: TGTGCCAGCAGTGCCAACCTCTCGAATGAGCAGTTCTTC. Translation gives CASSANLSNEQFF.